Listed here are 5 T cell receptor beta chains from one sample, sequenced in a study of CD8 T cells in Susac syndrome. An amount of RNA that ranged from about 0.45 to 1 ug was reverse transcribed with random hexamers. One entry per CDR3 protein, called by TCRdb with MiXCR from the immunoSEQ multiplex PCR reads. This repertoire shows about 83,000 distinct CDR3 sequences, roughly 94% found once; its top ten account for approximately 0.48%. Material: CD8+ T cells from PBMCs. These TCRs come from a human donor with Susac syndrome.

This chain links TRBV5-6 with TRBJ2-1; a weak D match, TRBD1 (5 bases). V shed 4 bases and J shed 10 bases, with 12 bases lying between them. In germline, CDR1 is SGHDT, CDR2 YYEEEE. The CDR3 covers 12 residues. This CDR3 reads CASSPDSWEQFF. The CDR3 coding sequence is TGTGCCAGCAGCCCCGACAGTTGGGAGCAGTTCTTC.

This clonotype came up once. The rearrangement uses TRBV27 and TRBJ2-7, with D perhaps assigned TRBD1 or TRBD2 (5 bases each). The CDR3 is made up of 12 amino acids. V lost 7 bases and J 7 bases, leaving 14 bases between the germline ends. The germline gives CDR1 MNHEY, CDR2 SMNVEV (reference sequence). This CDR3 reads CASTSLGGEQYF. The DNA of the CDR3 is TGTGCCAGCACCTCACTTGGGGGTGAGCAGTACTTC.

The chain couples TRBV4-1 to TRBJ2-1; a weak D match, TRBD2 (5 bases). The germline V and J ends were trimmed by 1 base and 0 bases, with 7 bases remaining between them. The CDR3 consists of 15 residues. Germline CDR1 and CDR2: MGHRA and YSYEKL. CDR3 residues: CASSQGESSYNEQFF. As DNA, the CDR3 is TGCGCCAGCAGCCAAGGGGAGAGCTCCTACAATGAGCAGTTCTTC.

The V and J genes are TRBV2 and TRBJ2-3, with 8 positions matching TRBD2. This CDR3 contains 15 residues. V dropped 7 bases and J dropped 6; count of bases not matched to a gene: 12. CDR1 is SNHLY, CDR2 FYNNEI, per germline. The chain's CDR3 is CASTGRETGVDTQYF. The CDR3 DNA reads TGTGCCAGCACCGGGAGGGAGACGGGAGTGGATACGCAGTATTTT. Filled out from reference TRBV2 and TRBJ2-3, the complete variable domain reads EPEVTQTPSHQVTQMGQEVILRCVPISNHLYFYWYRQILGQKVEFLVSFYNNEISEKSEIFDDQFSVERPDGSNFTLKIRSTKLEDSAMYFCASTGRETGVDTQYFGPGTRLTVL.

The chain is built from TRBV29-1 and TRBJ1-1; unclear D gene. The CDR3 is 10 residues long. Germline values: CDR1 SQVTM, CDR2 ANQGSEA. V lost 4 bases and J lost 5, with 5 bases in between. CDR3 residues: CSVVGTEAFF. The CDR3 nucleotides are TGCAGCGTTGTGGGAACTGAAGCTTTCTTT.